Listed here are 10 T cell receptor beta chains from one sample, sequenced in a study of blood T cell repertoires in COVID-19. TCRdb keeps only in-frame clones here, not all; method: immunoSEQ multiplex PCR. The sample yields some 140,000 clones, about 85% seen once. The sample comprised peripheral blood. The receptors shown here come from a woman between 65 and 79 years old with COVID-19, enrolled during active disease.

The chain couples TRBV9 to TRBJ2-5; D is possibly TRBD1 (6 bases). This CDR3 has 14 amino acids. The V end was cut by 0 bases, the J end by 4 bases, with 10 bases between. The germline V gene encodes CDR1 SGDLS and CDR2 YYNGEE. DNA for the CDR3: TGTGCCAGCAGCGTAGGGACAGTGGGAGAGACCCAGTACTTC. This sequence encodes CASSVGTVGETQYF.

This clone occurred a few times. As DNA, the CDR3 is TGTGCCAGTAGTCGGGAGGGACGGTATTATCAGCCCCAGCATTTT. Protein product: CASSREGRYYQPQHF. The rearrangement links TRBV19 to TRBJ1-5; weak D call: TRBD1 (5 bases). Trimming cost V 5 bases and J 5 bases, with 16 bases left between them. Per germline, CDR1 LNHDA and CDR2 SQIVND (reference sequence). The CDR3 is 15 residues long.

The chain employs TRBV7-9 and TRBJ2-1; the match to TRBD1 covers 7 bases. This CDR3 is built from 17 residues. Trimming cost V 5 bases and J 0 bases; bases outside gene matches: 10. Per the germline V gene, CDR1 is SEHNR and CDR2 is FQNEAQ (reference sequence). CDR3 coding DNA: TGTGCCAGCAGCCCAGGGACAGTCCCTAGCTCCTACAATGAGCAGTTCTTC. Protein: CASSPGTVPSSYNEQFF.

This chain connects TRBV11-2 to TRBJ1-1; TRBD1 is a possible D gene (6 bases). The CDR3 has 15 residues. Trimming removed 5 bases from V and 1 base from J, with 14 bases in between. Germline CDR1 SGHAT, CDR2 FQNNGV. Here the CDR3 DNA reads TGTGCCAGCAGCACCACAGGGCCCCGGAACACTGAAGCTTTCTTT. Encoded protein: CASSTTGPRNTEAFF. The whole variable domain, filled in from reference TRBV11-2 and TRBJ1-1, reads EAGVAQSPRYKIIEKRQSVAFWCNPISGHATLYWYQQILGQGPKLLIQFQNNGVVDDSQLPKDRFSAERLKGVDSTLKIQPAKLEDSAVYLCASSTTGPRNTEAFFGQGTRLTVV.

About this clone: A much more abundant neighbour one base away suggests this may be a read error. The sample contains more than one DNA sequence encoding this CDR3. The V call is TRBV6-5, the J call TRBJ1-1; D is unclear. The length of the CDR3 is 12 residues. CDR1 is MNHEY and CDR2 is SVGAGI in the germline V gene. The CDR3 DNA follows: TGTGCCAGCAGGGAGCTTAACACTGAAGCTTTTTTT. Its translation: CASRELNTEAFF.

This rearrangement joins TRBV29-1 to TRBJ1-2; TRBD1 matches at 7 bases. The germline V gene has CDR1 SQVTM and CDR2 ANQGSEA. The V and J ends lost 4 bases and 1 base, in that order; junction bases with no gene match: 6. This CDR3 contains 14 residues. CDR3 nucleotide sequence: TGCAGCGTTGGGGACAGAACATTTAACTATGGCTACACCTTC. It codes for CSVGDRTFNYGYTF.

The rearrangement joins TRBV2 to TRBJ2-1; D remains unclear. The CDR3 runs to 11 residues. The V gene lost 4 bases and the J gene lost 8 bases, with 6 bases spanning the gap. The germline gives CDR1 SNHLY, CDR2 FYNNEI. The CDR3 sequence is CASSVLDEQFF. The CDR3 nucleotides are TGTGCCAGCAGTGTGTTAGATGAGCAGTTCTTC.

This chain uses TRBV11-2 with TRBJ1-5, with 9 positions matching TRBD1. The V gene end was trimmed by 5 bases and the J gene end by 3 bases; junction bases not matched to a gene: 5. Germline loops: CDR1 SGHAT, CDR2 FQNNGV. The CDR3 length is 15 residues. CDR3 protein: CASSRGTGINQPQHF. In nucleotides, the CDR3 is TGTGCCAGCAGCCGAGGGACAGGGATCAATCAGCCCCAGCATTTT. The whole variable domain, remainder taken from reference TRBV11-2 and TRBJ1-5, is EAGVAQSPRYKIIEKRQSVAFWCNPISGHATLYWYQQILGQGPKLLIQFQNNGVVDDSQLPKDRFSAERLKGVDSTLKIQPAKLEDSAVYLCASSRGTGINQPQHFGDGTRLSIL.

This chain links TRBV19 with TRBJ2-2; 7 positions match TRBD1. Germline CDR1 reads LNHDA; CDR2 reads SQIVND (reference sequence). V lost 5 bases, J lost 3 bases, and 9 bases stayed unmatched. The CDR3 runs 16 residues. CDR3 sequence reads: CASSLTGKGDTGELFF. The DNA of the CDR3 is TGTGCCAGTAGTTTGACAGGGAAGGGAGACACCGGGGAGCTGTTTTTT. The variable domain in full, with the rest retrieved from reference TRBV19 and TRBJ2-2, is DGGITQSPKYLFRKEGQNVTLSCEQNLNHDAMYWYRQDPGQGLRLIYYSQIVNDFQKGDIAEGYSVSREKKESFPLTVTSAQKNPTAFYLCASSLTGKGDTGELFFGEGSRLTVL.

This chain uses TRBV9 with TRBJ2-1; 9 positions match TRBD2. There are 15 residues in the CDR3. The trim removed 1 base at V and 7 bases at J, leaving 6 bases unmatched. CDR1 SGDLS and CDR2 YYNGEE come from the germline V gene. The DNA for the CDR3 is TGTGCCAGCAGCGTACAAGCGGGGGGCTGGAATGAGCAGTTCTTC. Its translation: CASSVQAGGWNEQFF.